This T cell receptor beta chain was obtained from a study of OX40 agonist ivuxolimab in advanced cancers. In the study overall: Ivuxolimab, which patients received intravenously every 2 weeks, was dosed at 0.01 to 10 mg/kg.

On this clone itself: Its antigen is as yet unknown.

Study-level findings and limits: More expanded clones were found, on average, in CD8+ than in CD4+ T cells.

Libraries were prepared by immunoSEQ multiplex PCR; TCRdb keeps only in-frame clonotypes and omits some of them. The profile covers roughly 66,000 clones, with roughly four fifths appearing a single time and 6% to 8% taken by the ten largest. Material: CD4+ or CD8+ T cells sorted from blood, obtained in a trial of the OX40 agonist ivuxolimab. The clonotype was recovered from an adult with an advanced solid tumor such as melanoma, head and neck, liver or kidney cancer.

The chain's CDR3 is CASSFPGLFEAFF. In DNA, the CDR3 is TGTGCCAGCAGCTTCCCAGGGTTATTTGAAGCTTTCTTT. The chain carries TRBV5-4 and TRBJ1-1; D might be TRBD1 (5 bases). CDR1 and CDR2 (germline): SGHNT, YYREEE (reference sequence). There are 13 residues in the CDR3. V was pared by 2 bases and J by 7 bases, with 12 bases between.